The rows below give T cell receptor beta chains drawn from one sample of a study of blood T cell repertoires in COVID-19. The method was immunoSEQ multiplex PCR; TCRdb's version includes in-frame clones alone and lacks a portion of them. The sample records about 300,000 clones, roughly 84% being singletons. Sequenced: peripheral blood. These TCRs come from a human donor with COVID-19, enrolled during active disease. The donor label of this sample is uncertain. Both conserved end residues are part of each CDR3. D genes are given only for firm matches. Size values are once, few and many counts, or a class for expanded clones, and some rows have none.

V: TRBV6-5; J: TRBJ2-7; size: -; D: TRBD2; DNA: TGTGCCAGCAGCCGGGCGGGAGGGGCGGCCTACGAGCAGTACTTC; CDR3: CASSRAGGAAYEQYF
V: TRBV7-2; J: TRBJ2-5; size: -; D: -; DNA: TGTGCCAGCAGCTTAAACGGGAGAGGAGAGACCCAGTACTTC; CDR3: CASSLNGRGETQYF
V: TRBV30; J: TRBJ1-1; size: once; D: TRBD1; DNA: TGTGCCTGGAGTAAAGGGACAGGGGGGTACTTCGACGCGTTGAACACTGAAGCTTTCTTT; CDR3: CAWSKGTGGYFDALNTEAFF
V: TRBV19; J: TRBJ1-6; size: once; D: -; DNA: TGTGCCAGCGGCCAGGGCTACTCCTATAATTCACCCCTCCACTTT; CDR3: CASGQGYSYNSPLHF
V: TRBV29-1; J: TRBJ1-1; size: -; D: -; DNA: TGCAGCGTTGAAGGGTCCGGGATGAACACTGAAGCTTTCTTT; CDR3: CSVEGSGMNTEAFF
V: TRBV28; J: TRBJ2-5; size: -; D: -; DNA: TGTGCCAGCCGTCCCGGGGGAGTGGAGACCCAGTACTTC; CDR3: CASRPGGVETQYF
V: TRBV29-1; J: TRBJ1-3; size: few; D: TRBD1; DNA: TGCAGCGTGACAGGGGAGGGTGGAAACACCATATATTTT; CDR3: CSVTGEGGNTIYF
V: TRBV10-3; J: TRBJ1-1; size: -; D: TRBD1; DNA: TGTGCCATCAGCCTGACAGGGGGCGACACTGAAGCTTTCTTT; CDR3: CAISLTGGDTEAFF
V: TRBV2; J: TRBJ2-2; size: -; D: -; DNA: TGTGCCAGCAGTGTCGCAGGGCTCTATGTCACCGGGGAGCTGTTTTTT; CDR3: CASSVAGLYVTGELFF
V: TRBV13; J: TRBJ1-6; size: -; D: -; DNA: TGTGCCAGCAGCCAGACAGGCCGTAATTCACCCCTCCACTTT; CDR3: CASSQTGRNSPLHF
V: TRBV4-2; J: TRBJ1-5; size: -; D: -; DNA: TGTGCCAGCAGCCAAGATTCCTGGGGGGGTAGCAATCAGCCCCAGCATTTT; CDR3: CASSQDSWGGSNQPQHF
V: TRBV11-3; J: TRBJ2-7; size: -; D: TRBD1; DNA: TGTGCCAGCAGCTTACTAACAGGGGGTGAGCAGTACTTC; CDR3: CASSLLTGGEQYF
V: TRBV24-1; J: TRBJ2-1; size: -; D: TRBD2; DNA: TGTGCCACCAGTAAGGGGGCTAGCGGGGGGAACTACAATGAGCAGTTCTTC; CDR3: CATSKGASGGNYNEQFF
V: TRBV2; J: TRBJ2-7; size: -; D: TRBD2; DNA: TGTGCCAGCAGTTCGGGACTAGCGGTCTACGAGCAGTACTTC; CDR3: CASSSGLAVYEQYF
V: TRBV12-3/TRBV12-4; J: TRBJ1-1; size: once; D: -; DNA: TGTGCCAGCAGTCCGGGGGTTACTGAAGCTTTCTTT; CDR3: CASSPGVTEAFF
V: TRBV28; J: TRBJ2-7; size: -; D: TRBD2; DNA: TGTGCCAGCAGTCCCGGGACTAGCGGGAGCGACGAGCAGTACTTC; CDR3: CASSPGTSGSDEQYF
V: TRBV7-9; J: TRBJ2-7; size: -; D: -; DNA: TGTGCCAGCAGCCGGTCCTTGGCGGGGTACGGATCGGTGTGGCAGTACTTC; CDR3: CASSRSLAGYGSVWQYF
V: TRBV9; J: TRBJ1-2; size: -; D: TRBD1; DNA: TGTGCCAGCAGCGCCAACAGGGGTGGCTACACCTTC; CDR3: CASSANRGGYTF
V: TRBV9; J: TRBJ2-1; size: -; D: TRBD2; DNA: TGTGCCAGCAGCGCGGGACTAGCGGGCAACAATGAGCAGTTCTTC; CDR3: CASSAGLAGNNEQFF
V: TRBV4-1; J: TRBJ2-4; size: -; D: TRBD2; DNA: TGCGCCAGCAGCCCGGGGCTAGCGGGAGGGCGGGGCAAAAACATTCAGTACTTC; CDR3: CASSPGLAGGRGKNIQYF
V: TRBV7-2; J: TRBJ2-5; size: -; D: -; DNA: TGTGCCAGCAGCTTGACTCCCACACAAGAGACCCAGTACTTC; CDR3: CASSLTPTQETQYF
V: TRBV29-1; J: TRBJ1-5; size: -; D: TRBD1; DNA: TGCAGCGTTGAGCTTACAGGGGCGGACAATCAGCCCCAGCATTTT; CDR3: CSVELTGADNQPQHF
V: TRBV19; J: TRBJ1-3; size: -; D: -; DNA: TGTGCCAGTAGTATCGAGACAGGAGGAAACACCATATATTTT; CDR3: CASSIETGGNTIYF
V: TRBV19; J: TRBJ2-3; size: -; D: -; DNA: TGTGCCAGTAGGTTAACGGCTACGACAGTAGATACGCAGTATTTT; CDR3: CASRLTATTVDTQYF
V: TRBV10-3; J: TRBJ2-3; size: -; D: -; DNA: TGTGCCATCAGGACCGGGACTAGCACAGATACGCAGTATTTT; CDR3: CAIRTGTSTDTQYF
V: TRBV28; J: TRBJ1-1; size: few; D: -; DNA: TGTGCCAGCAGTTCCCCAGGAGGGACTGAAGCTTTCTTT; CDR3: CASSSPGGTEAFF
V: TRBV30; J: TRBJ2-1; size: -; D: -; DNA: TGTGCCTGGACAGCGGGCGCTGCACAGTTCTTC; CDR3: CAWTAGAAQFF
V: TRBV29-1; J: TRBJ2-1; size: -; D: TRBD2; DNA: TGCAGCGTTCCCTTAGGGGGGACTAGCGACTACAATGAGCAGTTCTTC; CDR3: CSVPLGGTSDYNEQFF
V: TRBV12-1; J: TRBJ1-2; size: -; D: -; DNA: TGTGCCAGCCCCCAGCAGGTAGTCTATGGCTACACCTTC; CDR3: CASPQQVVYGYTF
V: TRBV3-1/TRBV3-2; J: TRBJ2-1; size: -; D: TRBD2; DNA: TGTGCCAGCAGCCAAGATATCAGCGGGAGGGCCAGTGGTGAGCAGTTCTTC; CDR3: CASSQDISGRASGEQFF
V: TRBV10-1; J: TRBJ2-2; size: -; D: -; DNA: TGCGCCAGCAGTGAGTCGGAGGGGAGTCGGGTCACCGGGGAGCTGTTTTTT; CDR3: CASSESEGSRVTGELFF
V: TRBV11-3; J: TRBJ2-1; size: -; D: -; DNA: TGTGCCAGCAGCTTAGCGGAGTACAATGAGCAGTTCTTC; CDR3: CASSLAEYNEQFF
V: TRBV20-1; J: TRBJ2-3; size: once; D: TRBD1; DNA: TGCAGTGCTAGTGGGACAGGGGGCCAAGATACGCAGTATTTT; CDR3: CSASGTGGQDTQYF
V: TRBV6-6; J: TRBJ1-1; size: -; D: TRBD1; DNA: TGTGCCAGCAGTCAAGGGACAGGGGGCTCACTGATTGAAGCTTTCTTT; CDR3: CASSQGTGGSLIEAFF
V: TRBV6-2/TRBV6-3; J: TRBJ2-6; size: few; D: -; DNA: TGTGCCAGCAGTCAGCGCCGGGACAACACCAACTCTGGGGCCAACGTCCTGACTTTC; CDR3: CASSQRRDNTNSGANVLTF
V: TRBV5-1; J: TRBJ2-1; size: -; D: -; DNA: TGCGCCAGCAGCTTCAGCGCGATAGCGATTTTTACCTACAATGAGCAGTTCTTC; CDR3: CASSFSAIAIFTYNEQFF
V: TRBV7-3; J: TRBJ2-2; size: -; D: -; DNA: TGTGCCAGCGCGCCCAGGAGGGGCGGCACCGGGGAGCTGTTTTTT; CDR3: CASAPRRGGTGELFF
V: TRBV3-1/TRBV3-2; J: TRBJ1-2; size: -; D: -; DNA: TGTGCCAGCAGGGCAAACTATGGCTACACCTTC; CDR3: CASRANYGYTF
V: TRBV11-2; J: TRBJ2-3; size: once; D: -; DNA: TGTGCCAGCAGCTTAGATCAGTATACGCAGTATTTT; CDR3: CASSLDQYTQYF
V: TRBV7-2; J: TRBJ1-2; size: -; D: -; DNA: TGTGCCAGCAGCCCTTGGGGGGGGACCCAGTATGGCTACACCTTC; CDR3: CASSPWGGTQYGYTF
V: TRBV9; J: TRBJ1-2; size: -; D: -; DNA: TGTGCCAGCCGGGCGGGGGCAGGGATCTATGGCTACACCTTC; CDR3: CASRAGAGIYGYTF
V: TRBV4-2; J: TRBJ2-2; size: -; D: TRBD2; DNA: TGTGCCAGCAGCCAACCTGGAGGGAGCGGGGTTAACACCGGGGAGCTGTTTTTT; CDR3: CASSQPGGSGVNTGELFF
V: TRBV6-5; J: TRBJ1-4; size: -; D: -; DNA: TGTGCCAGCTGGGGGACACTTTATGAAAAACTGTTTTTT; CDR3: CASWGTLYEKLFF
V: TRBV9; J: TRBJ1-3; size: -; D: TRBD1; DNA: TGTGCCAGCAGCACCGGACAGGGCTACTCTGGAAACACCATATATTTT; CDR3: CASSTGQGYSGNTIYF
V: TRBV28; J: TRBJ2-7; size: -; D: TRBD1; DNA: TGTGCCAGCAGGAGGACAGGGGGCTACGAGCAGTACTTC; CDR3: CASRRTGGYEQYF
V: TRBV6-5; J: TRBJ2-3; size: -; D: -; DNA: TGTGCCAGCAGAGCGACGGAGACGCAGTATTTT; CDR3: CASRATETQYF
V: TRBV2; J: TRBJ2-2; size: once; D: TRBD2; DNA: TGTGCCAGCAGCGGGAGGCGGGGCACCGGGGAGCTGTTTTTT; CDR3: CASSGRRGTGELFF
V: TRBV12-3/TRBV12-4; J: TRBJ2-2; size: medium-sized; D: -; DNA: TGTGCCAGCAGTTTACAGAACACCGGGGAGCTGTTTTTT; CDR3: CASSLQNTGELFF
V: TRBV27; J: TRBJ1-4; size: -; D: TRBD1; DNA: TGTGCCAGCAGATACAGGGGTGTCGGTGAAAAACTGTTTTTT; CDR3: CASRYRGVGEKLFF
V: TRBV3-1/TRBV3-2; J: TRBJ1-5; size: -; D: -; DNA: TGTGCCAGCAGCCAAGGGGCGAGCAATCAGCCCCAGCATTTT; CDR3: CASSQGASNQPQHF
V: TRBV19; J: TRBJ1-6; size: -; D: -; DNA: TGTGCCAGTACTACCACCGCCTATAATTCACCCCTCCACTTT; CDR3: CASTTTAYNSPLHF
V: TRBV29-1; J: TRBJ1-4; size: -; D: TRBD1; DNA: TGCAGCGTTGGACAGGGGAAACATGAAAAACTGTTTTTT; CDR3: CSVGQGKHEKLFF
V: TRBV3-1/TRBV3-2; J: TRBJ2-1; size: -; D: TRBD1; DNA: TGTGCCAGCAGCCCGATCGGGACAGAAACTTACAATGAGCAGTTCTTC; CDR3: CASSPIGTETYNEQFF
V: TRBV29-1; J: TRBJ2-2; size: -; D: TRBD2; DNA: TGCAGCGTTCGGGGGAGGGCCGCCACCGGGGAGCTGTTTTTT; CDR3: CSVRGRAATGELFF
V: TRBV9; J: TRBJ1-1; size: -; D: -; DNA: TGTGCCAGCAGCCCCCGGGATACTGAAGCTTTCTTT; CDR3: CASSPRDTEAFF
V: TRBV5-6; J: TRBJ2-3; size: -; D: -; DNA: TGTGCCAGCAGCAGGCGCGGCGCTGATACGCAGTATTTT; CDR3: CASSRRGADTQYF
V: TRBV10-3; J: TRBJ2-7; size: -; D: -; DNA: TGTGCCATTACTAACCTCAACGAGCAGTACTTC; CDR3: CAITNLNEQYF
V: TRBV7-2; J: TRBJ1-5; size: -; D: TRBD1; DNA: TGTGCCAGCAGAAGGACAGGGGTGGACAATCAGCCCCAGCATTTT; CDR3: CASRRTGVDNQPQHF